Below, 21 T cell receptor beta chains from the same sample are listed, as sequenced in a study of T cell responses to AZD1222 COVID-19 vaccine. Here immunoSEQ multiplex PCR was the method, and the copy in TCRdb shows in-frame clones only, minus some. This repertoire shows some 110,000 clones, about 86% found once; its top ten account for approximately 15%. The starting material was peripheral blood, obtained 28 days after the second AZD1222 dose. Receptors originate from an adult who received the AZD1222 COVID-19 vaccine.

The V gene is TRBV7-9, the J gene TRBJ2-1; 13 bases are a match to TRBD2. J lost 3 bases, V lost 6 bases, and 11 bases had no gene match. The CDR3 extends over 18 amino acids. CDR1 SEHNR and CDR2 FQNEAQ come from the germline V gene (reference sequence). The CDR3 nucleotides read TGTGCCAGCAGTTCTACCCTCGGACTAGCGGGGGACTACAATGAGCAGTTCTTC. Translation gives CASSSTLGLAGDYNEQFF.

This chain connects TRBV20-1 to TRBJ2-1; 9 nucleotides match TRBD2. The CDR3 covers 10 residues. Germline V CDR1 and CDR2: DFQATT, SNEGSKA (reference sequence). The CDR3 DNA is TGCGCAATAGCGGGAGATGAGCAGTTCTTC. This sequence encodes CAIAGDEQFF.

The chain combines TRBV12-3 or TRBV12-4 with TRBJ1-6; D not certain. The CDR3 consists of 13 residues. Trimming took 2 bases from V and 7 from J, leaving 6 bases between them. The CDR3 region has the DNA TGTGCCAGCAGTTTACAGATGAATTCACCCCTCCACTTT. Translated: CASSLQMNSPLHF.

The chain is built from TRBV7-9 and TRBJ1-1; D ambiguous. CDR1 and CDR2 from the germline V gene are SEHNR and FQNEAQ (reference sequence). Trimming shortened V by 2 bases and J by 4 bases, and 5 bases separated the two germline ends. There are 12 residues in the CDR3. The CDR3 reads CASSLLRTEAFF. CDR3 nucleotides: TGTGCCAGCAGCTTACTGCGCACTGAAGCTTTCTTT.

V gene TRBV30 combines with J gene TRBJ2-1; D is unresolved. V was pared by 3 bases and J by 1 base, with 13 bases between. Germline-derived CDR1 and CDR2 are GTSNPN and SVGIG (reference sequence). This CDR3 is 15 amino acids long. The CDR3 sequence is CAWRAGLDSYNEQFF. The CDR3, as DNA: TGTGCCTGGAGGGCCGGATTGGATTCCTACAATGAGCAGTTCTTC.

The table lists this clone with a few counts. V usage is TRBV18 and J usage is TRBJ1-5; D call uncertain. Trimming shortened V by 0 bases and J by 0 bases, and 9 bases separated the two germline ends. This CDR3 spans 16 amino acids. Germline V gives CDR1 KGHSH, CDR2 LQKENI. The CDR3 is CASSPPQDYSNQPQHF. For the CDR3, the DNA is TGTGCCAGCTCACCACCGCAGGACTATAGCAATCAGCCCCAGCATTTT. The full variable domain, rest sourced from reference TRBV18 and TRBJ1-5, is NAGVMQNPRHLVRRRGQEARLRCSPMKGHSHVYWYRQLPEEGLKFMVYLQKENIIDESGMPKERFSAEFPKEGPSILRIQQVVRGDSAAYFCASSPPQDYSNQPQHFGDGTRLSIL.

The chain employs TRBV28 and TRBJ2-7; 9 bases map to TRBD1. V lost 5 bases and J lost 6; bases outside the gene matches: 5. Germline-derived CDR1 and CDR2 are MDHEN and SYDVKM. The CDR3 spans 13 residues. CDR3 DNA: TGTGCCAGCAGTCTACAGGGGGCAAGCGAGCAGTACTTC. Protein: CASSLQGASEQYF. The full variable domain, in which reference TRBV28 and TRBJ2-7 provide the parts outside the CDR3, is DVKVTQSSRYLVKRTGEKVFLECVQDMDHENMFWYRQDPGLGLRLIYFSYDVKMKEKGDIPEGYSVSREKKERFSLILESASTNQTSMYLCASSLQGASEQYFGPGTRLTVT.

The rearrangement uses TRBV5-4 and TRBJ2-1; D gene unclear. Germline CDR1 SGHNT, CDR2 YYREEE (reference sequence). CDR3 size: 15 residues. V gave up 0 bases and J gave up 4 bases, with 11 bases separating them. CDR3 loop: CASSLDSPAYNEQFF. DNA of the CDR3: TGTGCCAGCAGCTTGGACAGCCCTGCATACAATGAGCAGTTCTTC.

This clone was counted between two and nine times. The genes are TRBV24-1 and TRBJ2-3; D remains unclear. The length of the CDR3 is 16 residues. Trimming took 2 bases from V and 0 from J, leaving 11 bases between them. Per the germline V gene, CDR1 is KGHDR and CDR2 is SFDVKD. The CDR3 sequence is CATSDSRRISTDTQYF. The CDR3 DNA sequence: TGTGCCACCAGTGATTCTCGACGGATTAGCACAGATACGCAGTATTTT.

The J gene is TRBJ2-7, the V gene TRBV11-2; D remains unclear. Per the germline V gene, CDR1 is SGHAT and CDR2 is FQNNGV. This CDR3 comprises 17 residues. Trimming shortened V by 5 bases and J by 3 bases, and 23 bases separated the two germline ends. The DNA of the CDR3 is TGTGCCAGCAGCCCTGTACGTAGGGCAGCCGGCGGCTACGAGCAGTACTTC. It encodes CASSPVRRAAGGYEQYF. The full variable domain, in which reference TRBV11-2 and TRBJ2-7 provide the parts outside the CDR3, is EAGVAQSPRYKIIEKRQSVAFWCNPISGHATLYWYQQILGQGPKLLIQFQNNGVVDDSQLPKDRFSAERLKGVDSTLKIQPAKLEDSAVYLCASSPVRRAAGGYEQYFGPGTRLTVT.

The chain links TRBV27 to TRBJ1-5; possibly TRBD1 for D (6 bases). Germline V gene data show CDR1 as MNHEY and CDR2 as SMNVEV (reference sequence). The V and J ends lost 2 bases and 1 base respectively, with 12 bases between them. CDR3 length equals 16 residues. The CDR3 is CASSLQGGGSNQPQHF. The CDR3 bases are TGTGCCAGCAGTTTACAGGGAGGGGGGAGCAATCAGCCCCAGCATTTT.

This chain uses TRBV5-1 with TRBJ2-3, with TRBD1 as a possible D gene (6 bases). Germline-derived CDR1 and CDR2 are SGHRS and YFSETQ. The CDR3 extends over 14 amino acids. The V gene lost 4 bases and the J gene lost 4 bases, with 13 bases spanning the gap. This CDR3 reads CASSRSTGADTQYF. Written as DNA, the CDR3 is TGCGCCAGCAGCCGGTCGACAGGCGCAGATACGCAGTATTTT. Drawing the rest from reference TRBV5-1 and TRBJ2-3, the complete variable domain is KAGVTQTPRYLIKTRGQQVTLSCSPISGHRSVSWYQQTPGQGLQFLFEYFSETQRNKGNFPGRFSGRQFSNSRSEMNVSTLELGDSALYLCASSRSTGADTQYFGPGTRLTVL.

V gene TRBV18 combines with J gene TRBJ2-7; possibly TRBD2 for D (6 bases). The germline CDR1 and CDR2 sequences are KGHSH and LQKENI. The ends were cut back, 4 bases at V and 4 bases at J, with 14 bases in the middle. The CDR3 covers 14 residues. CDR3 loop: CASSLPGLTYEQYF. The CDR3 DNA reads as TGTGCCAGCTCACTGCCGGGACTGACGTACGAGCAGTACTTC.

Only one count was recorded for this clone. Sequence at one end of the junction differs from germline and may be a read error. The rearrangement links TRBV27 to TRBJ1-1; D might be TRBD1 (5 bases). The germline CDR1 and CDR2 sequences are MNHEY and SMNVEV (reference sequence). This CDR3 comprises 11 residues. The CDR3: CASSFPGGPTF. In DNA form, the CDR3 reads TGTGCCAGCAGTTTCCCGGGGGGACCCACATTT.

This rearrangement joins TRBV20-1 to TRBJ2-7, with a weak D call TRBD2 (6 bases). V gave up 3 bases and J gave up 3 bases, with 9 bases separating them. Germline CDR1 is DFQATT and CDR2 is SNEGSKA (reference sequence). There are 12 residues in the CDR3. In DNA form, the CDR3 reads TGCAGTGCTAGTCGGGAGATCTACGAGCAGTACTTC. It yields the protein CSASREIYEQYF.

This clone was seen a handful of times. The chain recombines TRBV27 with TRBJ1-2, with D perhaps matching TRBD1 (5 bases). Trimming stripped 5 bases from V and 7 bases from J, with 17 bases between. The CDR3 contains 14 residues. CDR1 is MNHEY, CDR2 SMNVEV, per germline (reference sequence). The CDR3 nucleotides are TGTGCCAGCAGTCCCAGGGTAACAGTGAGTGGCTACACCTTC. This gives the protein CASSPRVTVSGYTF.

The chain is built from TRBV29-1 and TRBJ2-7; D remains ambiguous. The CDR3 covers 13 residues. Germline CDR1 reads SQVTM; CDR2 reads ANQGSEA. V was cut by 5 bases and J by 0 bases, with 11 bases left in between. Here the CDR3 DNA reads TGCAGCGTTATACAAGCCAGCTCCTACGAGCAGTACTTC. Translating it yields CSVIQASSYEQYF.

CDR3: CASSLVLGLAAREQYF. In nucleotides, the CDR3 is TGTGCCAGCAGCCTAGTTCTGGGACTAGCGGCCCGCGAGCAGTACTTC. The rearrangement joins TRBV7-2 to TRBJ2-7; the match to TRBD2 covers 11 bases. CDR3 length: 16 amino acids. The V and J ends lost 5 bases and 6 bases, in that order; junction bases with no gene match: 12. In germline, CDR1 is SGHTA, CDR2 FQGNSA.

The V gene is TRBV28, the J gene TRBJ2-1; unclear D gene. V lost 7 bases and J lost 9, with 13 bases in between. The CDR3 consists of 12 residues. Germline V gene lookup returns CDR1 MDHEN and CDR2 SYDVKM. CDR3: CASKTDTGEQFF. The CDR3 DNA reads TGTGCCAGCAAAACTGACACGGGTGAGCAGTTCTTC. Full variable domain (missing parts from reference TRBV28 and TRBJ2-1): DVKVTQSSRYLVKRTGEKVFLECVQDMDHENMFWYRQDPGLGLRLIYFSYDVKMKEKGDIPEGYSVSREKKERFSLILESASTNQTSMYLCASKTDTGEQFFGPGTRLTVL.

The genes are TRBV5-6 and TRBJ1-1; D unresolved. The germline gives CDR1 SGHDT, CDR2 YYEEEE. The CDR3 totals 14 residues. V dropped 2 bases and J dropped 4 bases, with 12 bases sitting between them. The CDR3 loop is CASSFNGGSTEAFF. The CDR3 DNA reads TGTGCCAGCAGCTTTAATGGTGGGAGCACTGAAGCTTTCTTT.

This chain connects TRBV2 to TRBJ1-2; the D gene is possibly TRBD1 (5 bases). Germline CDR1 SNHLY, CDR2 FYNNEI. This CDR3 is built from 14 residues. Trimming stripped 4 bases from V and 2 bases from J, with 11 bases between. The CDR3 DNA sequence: TGTGCCAGCAGTGGCAGGGATTTAAACTATGGCTACACCTTC. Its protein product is CASSGRDLNYGYTF.